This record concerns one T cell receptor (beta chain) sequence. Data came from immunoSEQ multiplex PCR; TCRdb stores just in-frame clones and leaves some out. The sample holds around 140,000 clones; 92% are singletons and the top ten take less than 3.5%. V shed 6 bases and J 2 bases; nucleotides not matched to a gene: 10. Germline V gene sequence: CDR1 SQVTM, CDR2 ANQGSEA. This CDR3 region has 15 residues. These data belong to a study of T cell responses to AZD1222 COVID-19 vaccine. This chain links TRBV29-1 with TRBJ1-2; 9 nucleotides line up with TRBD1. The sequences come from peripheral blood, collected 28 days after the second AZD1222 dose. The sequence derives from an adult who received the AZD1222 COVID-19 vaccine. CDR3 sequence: CSVSRPGQGNYGYTF. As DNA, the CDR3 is TGCAGCGTCTCTCGACCGGGACAGGGAAACTATGGCTACACCTTC.